The rows below give T cell receptor beta chains drawn from one sample of a study of cytomegalovirus exposure and HLA in healthy donors. Produced via immunoSEQ multiplex PCR; TCRdb's table is partial and in-frame only. Altogether some 110,000 clones are present, approximately 80% being singletons, with the ten largest covering more than 10%. The source material was PBMCs. The receptors were sampled from a woman between 40 and 55 years old in good health and CMV-seropositive. Each CDR3 is given with its conserved first and last residue. The D gene is left open where the match is weak. Only some rows state a clone size, as once, few, many or a class for expanded clones.

>TRBV4-1|-|TRBJ1-1|-
CASSPGTGGNTEAFF
TGCGCCAGCAGCCCAGGGACGGGGGGGAACACTGAAGCTTTCTTT
>TRBV4-1|TRBD1|TRBJ2-3|-
CASSQGQGASDTQYF
TGCGCCAGCAGCCAGGGACAGGGAGCGTCAGATACGCAGTATTTT
>TRBV6-1|-|TRBJ1-3|-
CASSEYEERFISGNTIYF
TGTGCCAGCAGTGAATATGAGGAGAGATTCATCTCTGGAAACACCATATATTTT
>TRBV6-1|-|TRBJ1-2|-
CASSEHKTYGYTF
TGTGCCAGCAGTGAACACAAGACTTATGGCTACACCTTC
>TRBV6-1|-|TRBJ1-4|-
CASSVQTTNEKLFF
TGTGCCAGCAGTGTACAGACCACTAATGAAAAACTGTTTTTT
>TRBV5-1|TRBD1|TRBJ1-4|-
CASSKQGATNEKLFF
TGCGCCAGCAGCAAACAGGGGGCAACTAATGAAAAACTGTTTTTT
>TRBV9|TRBD2|TRBJ2-3|few
CASSVVGGISTDTQYF
TGTGCCAGCAGCGTAGTGGGGGGGATCAGCACAGATACGCAGTATTTT
>TRBV5-1|-|TRBJ2-5|-
CASSFGENQETQYF
TGCGCCAGCAGCTTTGGGGAGAACCAAGAGACCCAGTACTTC
>TRBV4-2|TRBD1|TRBJ2-5|-
CASSKGTDQETQYF
TGTGCCAGCAGCAAGGGGACAGACCAAGAGACCCAGTACTTC
>TRBV2|-|TRBJ1-1|medium-sized
CASTIQANTEAFF
TGTGCCAGCACCATCCAGGCGAACACTGAAGCTTTCTTT
>TRBV25-1|TRBD1|TRBJ1-2|-
CASSSTGGNKHYGYTF
TGTGCCAGCAGTTCGACAGGGGGCAATAAGCACTATGGCTACACCTTC
>TRBV19|-|TRBJ1-2|-
CASSPRLEENYGYTF
TGTGCCAGTAGTCCGCGGTTGGAGGAGAACTATGGCTACACCTTC
>TRBV19|-|TRBJ2-2|-
CASSFGGGELFF
TGTGCCAGTAGTTTCGGCGGCGGGGAGCTGTTTTTT
>TRBV27|-|TRBJ2-7|-
CASSSGWGHEQYF
TGTGCCAGCAGTTCCGGATGGGGCCACGAGCAGTACTTC
>TRBV20-1|TRBD2|TRBJ2-5|-
CSGREGETQYF
TGCAGTGGCCGGGAGGGGGAGACCCAGTACTTC
>TRBV15|-|TRBJ2-2|-
CATSIRPHTGELFF
TGTGCCACCAGCATCAGGCCCCACACCGGGGAGCTGTTTTTT
>TRBV7-6|-|TRBJ2-1|few
CASSFTGSDYNEQFF
TGTGCCAGCAGCTTTACAGGGAGCGACTACAATGAGCAGTTCTTC
>TRBV7-9|TRBD1|TRBJ1-1|-
CSSSLDRGRGTEAFF
TGTTCCAGCAGCTTAGACAGGGGGAGGGGAACTGAAGCTTTCTTT
>TRBV29-1|TRBD1|TRBJ2-5|-
CSGDRGSETQYF
TGCAGCGGAGACAGGGGTTCGGAGACCCAGTACTTC
>TRBV4-1|-|TRBJ1-2|-
CASSQESRGRGYTF
TGCGCCAGCAGCCAAGAGAGCAGGGGCCGTGGCTACACCTTC
>TRBV5-5|TRBD1|TRBJ2-7|-
CASSQTTGRPFYEQYF
TGTGCCAGCAGCCAAACGACAGGGCGACCCTTCTACGAGCAGTACTTC
>TRBV5-1|TRBD2|TRBJ2-5|-
CASSTGTIEETQYF
TGCGCCAGCAGCACCGGGACTATCGAAGAGACCCAGTACTTC
>TRBV28|TRBD2|TRBJ2-7|once
CASSLSYWGRANYEQYF
TGTGCCAGCAGTTTATCCTACTGGGGGAGGGCCAACTACGAGCAGTACTTC
>TRBV5-5|-|TRBJ2-1|-
CASSQDSFSSYNEQFF
TGTGCCAGCAGTCAGGACTCTTTCAGCTCCTACAATGAGCAGTTCTTC
>TRBV1|-|TRBJ1-5|-
CTSSQEREEQGAESAQHF
TGCACCAGCAGCCAAGAGAGGGAAGAACAGGGGGCTGAATCAGCCCAGCATTTT
>TRBV5-1|TRBD1|TRBJ2-7|-
CASSLLDRAHEQYF
TGCGCCAGCAGCTTGTTAGACAGGGCCCACGAGCAGTACTTC
>TRBV27|TRBD1|TRBJ1-2|-
CASSSYTGDINYGYTF
TGTGCCAGCAGTTCGTACACAGGGGATATTAACTATGGCTACACCTTC
>TRBV11-2|TRBD2|TRBJ2-1|few
CASSPHTSGSYNEQFF
TGTGCCAGCAGCCCCCATACTAGCGGGAGCTACAATGAGCAGTTCTTC
>TRBV5-6|-|TRBJ2-5|-
CASSQMGVQRNQETQYF
TGTGCCAGCAGCCAGATGGGCGTACAAAGAAACCAAGAGACCCAGTACTTC
>TRBV4-1|-|TRBJ2-7|-
CASSQEQPFRGEQYF
TGCGCCAGCAGCCAAGAACAGCCGTTCCGGGGTGAGCAGTACTTC
>TRBV19|TRBD1|TRBJ2-3|-
CASSISTGTDTQYF
TGTGCCAGTAGTATCTCGACAGGGACAGATACGCAGTATTTT
>TRBV30|-|TRBJ2-7|-
CAWSPGVSYEQYF
TGTGCCTGGAGCCCGGGGGTGTCCTACGAGCAGTACTTC
>TRBV19|TRBD1|TRBJ1-1|-
CASSTRQGGRNTEAFF
TGTGCCAGTAGTACCAGACAGGGGGGGCGCAACACTGAAGCTTTCTTT
>TRBV6-5|TRBD1|TRBJ2-5|-
CASSWDRQGETQYF
TGTGCCAGCAGTTGGGACAGGCAAGGAGAGACCCAGTACTTC
>TRBV7-9|TRBD2|TRBJ2-5|-
CSSRSGTSGREETQYF
TGTTCCAGCAGGTCCGGGACTAGCGGGAGAGAAGAGACCCAGTACTTC
>TRBV5-6|TRBD1|TRBJ1-2|-
CASSLQGADGYTF
TGTGCCAGCAGCTTACAGGGGGCTGATGGCTACACCTTC
>TRBV29-1|TRBD1|TRBJ2-3|-
CSVSGTGGPADTQYF
TGCAGCGTTTCCGGGACAGGGGGACCCGCGGATACGCAGTATTTT
>TRBV2|-|TRBJ2-1|-
CASSVGGPYNEQFF
TGTGCCAGCAGTGTCGGCGGTCCCTACAATGAGCAGTTCTTC
>TRBV6-5|-|TRBJ2-7|-
CASSRGSHDEQYF
TGTGCCAGCAGCAGGGGCAGCCACGACGAGCAGTACTTC